What follows describes a single T cell receptor beta chain. Profiled with immunoSEQ multiplex PCR; TCRdb holds only in-frame clones, not every one. This table holds 100,000 or so clones, 90% to 96% found once. This sample stems from a study of technical replicates of blood from several donors. Germline-derived CDR1 and CDR2 are MDHEN and SYDVKM. The CDR3 contains 17 residues. V dropped 3 bases and J dropped 4; count of bases not matched to a gene: 10. The chain employs TRBV28 and TRBJ2-1; the match to TRBD1 covers 9 bases. The TCR was taken from a human donor in good health. Sequencing used T cells isolated from PBMCs. CDR3 sequence: CASSLGLGTGRYNEQFF. The CDR3 region has the DNA TGTGCCAGCAGTTTGGGACTCGGGACAGGGAGGTACAATGAGCAGTTCTTC.